This TCR beta chain comes out of a study of T cells in localized non-small cell lung cancer (dated by TCRdb to 2020 to 2022). Notes on the research overall: The study analyzed T cell repertoires of 236 early-stage NSCLC patients, comparing tumors and uninvolved tumor-adjacent lungs. The cohort consisted of approximately 240 treatment-naive NSCLC patients whose localized lung tumors had been resected. NSCLC patients had a mean age of approximately 72 years, and around 130 were male and over 85 female.

Points on this clone: Its target antigen remains unknown. No much larger clonotype is one base removed from it; base qualities were not supplied.

Here is what the overall study found, with its caveats: Uninvolved tumor-adjacent lung showed the highest T cell clonality, higher than tumor, which suggests more focused antigenic responses in the adjacent lung. Higher blood T cell density associated with longer overall survival, while higher adjacent-lung clonality associated with shorter survival. Because multi-region sequencing of the tumors was not done, intratumor heterogeneity could not be ruled out. A median of roughly 58 of the top 100 tumor clones were detected in paired uninvolved adjacent lung, and around 30 of these tumor clones were also found among the top 100 clones of the paired uninvolved adjacent lung. Since the design was exploratory, TCR variables were selected using unadjusted p-values with no false-discovery rate correction.

V loses 2 bases, J loses 1 base, and the germline ends lie 9 bases apart. The CDR3 runs 14 residues from the cysteine to the phenylalanine. Only the CDR3 part of the read is kept: 42 bases, read in frame from the first base. Via the germline V gene, CDR1 is SGHRS and CDR2 YFSETQ. At diagnosis, peripheral blood, uninvolved tumor-adjacent lung and tumor were collected and were preserved as a mix of fresh-frozen and FFPE material. Blood samples were analyzed as peripheral blood mononuclear cells for TCR repertoire profiling. The immunoSEQ Assay was used to sequence TCR beta CDR3 regions from DNA. The authors processed their data as follows. To compute T cell density, TCR beta template counts were normalized to usable DNA, which was estimated by amplifying housekeeping genes. Using the preseqR package, richness was estimated by extrapolating to 120,000 templates for tissue samples and 400,000 templates for PBMC samples. Clonality was calculated as one minus Pielou's evenness. Tissue-enriched TCRs were identified by differential abundance testing using productive amino-acid clonotypes, minimum total count 5 and alpha 0.1. The Jaccard Index and the Morisita Overlap Index were used to quantify repertoire overlap between compartments. GLIPH grouped TCR beta CDR3s together with public tetramer-defined viral CDR3s, and a viral motif had to include at least three viral sequences and also show V-gene enrichment. TCRdb took over this immuneACCESS table, retaining in-frame rearrangements with V and J assigned. Such tables are incomplete; in checked studies, under half of the missing clones stem from an unresolved V gene, and the remainder is unexplained. The DNA was the basis for D and trimming; V, J and clone size are from that table. For this sample the table gives 30,000 to 45,000 clones, of which around nine tenths were detected only once. The leading ten clones occupy roughly 6.9% of the sample.

The material was peripheral blood, obtained before any cancer treatment. The clonotype was recovered from a female donor at least 60 years old with stage I lung adenocarcinoma. The sequence joins TRBV5-1 to TRBJ1-1; no D gene can be assigned with confidence. In nucleotides, the sequence is TGCGCCAGCAGCTTCAGAGGTACGAACACTGAAGCTTTCTTT. It is translated as CASSFRGTNTEAFF.